This passage covers 22 T cell receptor beta chains from one sample sequenced in a study of shared clonotypes between healthy human individuals. The table came from immunoSEQ multiplex PCR; TCRdb's copy has only in-frame clones and leaves some out. The sample yields 650,000 to 700,000 clones, roughly 91% seen once. The sample comprised memory CD8+ T cells from PBMCs. Subset in this sample: CD45RO+ cells pooled with CCR7-negative TemRA cells. These receptors were obtained from a man aged 18 to 30 in good health. Some clones in this sample may be carry-over from other donors' samples.

A few counts support this clone. This sequence joins TRBV28 and TRBJ1-1, with D tentatively TRBD1 (5 bases). The V gene lost 3 bases and the J gene lost 3 bases, with 5 bases spanning the gap. Looked up from germline, CDR1 is MDHEN and CDR2 is SYDVKM. The CDR3 runs to 12 residues. In nucleotides, the CDR3 is TGTGCCAGCAGTTTGGGGGACACTGAAGCTTTCTTT. As protein: CASSLGDTEAFF.

Only one count was recorded for this clone. This rearrangement joins TRBV5-8 to TRBJ1-4, with D possibly matching TRBD1 (6 bases). Trimming took 2 bases from V and 5 from J, leaving 19 bases between them. In germline, CDR1 is SGHTS, CDR2 YDEGEE. The CDR3 is made up of 17 amino acids. The DNA of the CDR3 is TGTGCCAGCAGCTTTAACAACCAGGGGTTGGGGAATGAAAAACTGTTTTTT. Its translation is CASSFNNQGLGNEKLFF.

The CDR3 protein is CSVGPIGLAIDYNEQFF. The CDR3 nucleotides are TGCAGCGTTGGCCCAATTGGACTAGCGATTGACTACAATGAGCAGTTCTTC. This chain joins TRBV29-1 and TRBJ2-1, with 9 positions matching TRBD2. Germline V gene lookup returns CDR1 SQVTM and CDR2 ANQGSEA. CDR3 length: 17 residues. J gave up 3 bases and V 4 bases, and 13 bases lay outside the gene matches.

The J gene is TRBJ2-5, the V gene TRBV11-2, with 8 bases that match TRBD2. Trimming cost V 5 bases and J 7 bases; bases outside gene matches: 15. Germline V gene sequence: CDR1 SGHAT, CDR2 FQNNGV. The CDR3 sequence is 16 residues long. CDR3 bases: TGTGCCAGCAGCCTGCCTTGGGGACTAGAGTTAGGGACCCAGTACTTC. It specifies CASSLPWGLELGTQYF. Based on the CDR3 plus reference TRBV11-2 and TRBJ2-5, the full variable domain is EAGVAQSPRYKIIEKRQSVAFWCNPISGHATLYWYQQILGQGPKLLIQFQNNGVVDDSQLPKDRFSAERLKGVDSTLKIQPAKLEDSAVYLCASSLPWGLELGTQYFGPGTRLLVL.

The CDR3 region is CASSVGASGNNEQFF. CDR3 nucleotide sequence: TGTGCCAGCAGCGTAGGGGCTAGCGGAAACAATGAGCAGTTCTTC. The J gene is TRBJ2-1, the V gene TRBV9; 7 nucleotides match TRBD2. Germline assignment: CDR1 SGDLS and CDR2 YYNGEE. Trimming removed 0 bases from V and 5 bases from J; junction bases left unmatched: 5. The CDR3 is made up of 15 amino acids. Full variable domain (outside the CDR3, taken from reference TRBV9 and TRBJ2-1): DSGVTQTPKHLITATGQRVTLRCSPRSGDLSVYWYQQSLDQGLQFLIQYYNGEERAKGNILERFSAQQFPDLHSELNLSSLELGDSALYFCASSVGASGNNEQFFGPGTRLTVL.

V is TRBV10-2 and J is TRBJ2-2, with D uncertain. CDR1 is WSHSY and CDR2 is SAAADI in the germline V gene. The CDR3 covers 13 residues. Trimming cost V 5 bases and J 5 bases, with 9 bases left between them. Written as DNA, the CDR3 is TGCGCCAGCAGTCTCCAACCTACCGGGGAGCTGTTTTTT. As protein: CASSLQPTGELFF.

The chain links TRBV7-3 to TRBJ2-3; TRBD2 aligns across 9 bases. J was trimmed by 0 bases and V by 0 bases; bases with no gene match: 4. This CDR3 comprises 17 residues. From germline, CDR1 is SGHTA and CDR2 FQGTGA. DNA for the CDR3: TGTGCCAGCAGCTTAACAGGGCGGGAGGGCAGCACAGATACGCAGTATTTT. This codes for CASSLTGREGSTDTQYF.

V is TRBV28 and J is TRBJ1-2, with 8 bases matching TRBD1. Germline CDR1 is MDHEN and CDR2 is SYDVKM. This CDR3 comprises 16 residues. J lost 7 bases, V lost 2 bases, and 12 bases had no gene match. The CDR3 sequence is CASSLGPRTGLLGYTF. CDR3 DNA: TGTGCCAGCAGTTTAGGCCCAAGGACAGGGCTTCTTGGCTACACCTTC.

This rearrangement joins TRBV7-6 to TRBJ2-5; no firm D call. The germline V gene has CDR1 SGHVS and CDR2 FNYEAQ. Trimming left V 5 bases short and J 4 bases short, with 8 bases between. This CDR3 comprises 12 residues. CDR3 residues: CASSRIIETQYF. CDR3 bases: TGTGCCAGCAGCCGCATCATAGAGACCCAGTACTTC.

The rearrangement joins TRBV13 to TRBJ2-1; 7 bases agree with TRBD2. Trimming removed 5 bases from V and 5 bases from J; junction bases left unmatched: 12. This CDR3 region has 16 residues. Germline CDR1 and CDR2: PRHDT and FYEKMQ (reference sequence). Here the CDR3 DNA reads TGTGCCAGCAGCGTCCCCCGGGACTACCGTAACAATGAGCAGTTCTTC. This translates into CASSVPRDYRNNEQFF.

The CDR3 is CASNSRTGDEEQYF. The CDR3 DNA reads as TGTGCCAGCAACTCCAGGACAGGGGATGAAGAGCAGTACTTC. The chain couples TRBV6-1 to TRBJ2-7, with 9 nucleotides matching TRBD1. J gave up 7 bases and V 7 bases, and 11 bases lay outside the gene matches. CDR1 is MNHNS, CDR2 SASEGT, per germline. The CDR3 length is 14 residues.

CDR3 nucleotide sequence: TGTGCCAGCAGTTTAAGCCTAGTAAACGAGCAGTACTTC. The encoded protein is CASSLSLVNEQYF. V usage is TRBV27 and J usage is TRBJ2-7; no clear D gene. The CDR3 length is 13 residues. V shed 2 bases and J shed 5 bases, with 10 bases lying between them. Germline assignment: CDR1 MNHEY and CDR2 SMNVEV (reference sequence).

This clone was picked up one time. This chain connects TRBV12-5 to TRBJ2-5, with D tentatively TRBD1 (6 bases). Trimming pared 9 bases from V and 0 bases from J, leaving 8 bases between. This CDR3 is built from 12 residues. In germline, CDR1 is LGHNT, CDR2 FRNRAP. The CDR3 reads CASDRNQETQYF. For the CDR3, the DNA is TGTGCTAGCGACAGGAACCAAGAGACCCAGTACTTC.

This chain connects TRBV27 to TRBJ1-2; D is undetermined. The CDR3 totals 15 residues. The germline V gene has CDR1 MNHEY and CDR2 SMNVEV (reference sequence). Trimming pared 5 bases from V and 4 bases from J, leaving 17 bases between. This CDR3 is CASSPSPTGSYGYTF. CDR3 in DNA: TGTGCCAGCAGTCCCTCGCCCACCGGGAGCTATGGCTACACCTTC.

The V gene is TRBV29-1, the J gene TRBJ1-2; a possible D gene is TRBD1 (5 bases). CDR3 length: 14 residues. Germline assignment: CDR1 SQVTM and CDR2 ANQGSEA. V dropped 4 bases and J dropped 4 bases, with 16 bases sitting between them. The chain's CDR3 is CSVVEGTTGYGYTF. The DNA for the CDR3 is TGCAGCGTTGTTGAGGGGACTACAGGCTATGGCTACACCTTC. Full variable domain (remainder filled in from reference TRBV29-1 and TRBJ1-2): SAVISQKPSRDICQRGTSLTIQCQVDSQVTMMFWYRQQPGQSLTLIATANQGSEATYESGFVIDKFPISRPNLTFSTLTVSNMSPEDSSIYLCSVVEGTTGYGYTFGSGTRLTVV.

V and J are TRBV9 and TRBJ1-5; unclear D gene. The CDR3 is 15 residues long. The V gene's germline CDR1 is SGDLS and CDR2 YYNGEE. V was trimmed by 6 bases and J by 0 bases, leaving 13 bases between them. This chain's CDR3 is CASNLHGNSNQPQHF. The CDR3, as DNA: TGTGCCAGCAACCTGCACGGAAATAGCAATCAGCCCCAGCATTTT. Filled out from reference TRBV9 and TRBJ1-5, the complete variable domain reads DSGVTQTPKHLITATGQRVTLRCSPRSGDLSVYWYQQSLDQGLQFLIQYYNGEERAKGNILERFSAQQFPDLHSELNLSSLELGDSALYFCASNLHGNSNQPQHFGDGTRLSIL.

The CDR3: CASMWGSGGYEQYF. The CDR3 region has the DNA TGTGCCAGCATGTGGGGTAGCGGGGGCTACGAGCAGTACTTC. The chain employs TRBV5-5 and TRBJ2-7; TRBD2 agrees at 9 bases. CDR3 length: 14 residues. Germline V gene data show CDR1 as SGHKS and CDR2 as YYEKEE (reference sequence). Trimming at V came to 6 bases and at J to 3 bases, leaving 7 bases not matched to a gene.

Regarding this clone: With a much larger clone just one base away, this may be a read error. The chain links TRBV29-1 to TRBJ2-5, with 9 nucleotides matching TRBD2. Germline assignment: CDR1 SQVTM and CDR2 ANQGSEA. This CDR3 region has 17 residues. CDR3 DNA: TGCAGCGTCGGGGGGGGACTAGCCTTTACCGCACAAGAGATCCAGTACTTC. Translation gives CSVGGGLAFTAQEIQYF.

The chain couples TRBV7-9 to TRBJ2-1; TRBD2 is a possible D gene (5 bases). This CDR3 comprises 11 residues. In germline, CDR1 is SEHNR, CDR2 FQNEAQ (reference sequence). The V and J ends lost 6 bases and 9 bases respectively, with 9 bases between them. The CDR3 reads CASRGSGEQFF. CDR3 in DNA: TGTGCCAGCAGGGGCAGCGGTGAGCAGTTCTTC.

This chain joins TRBV7-9 and TRBJ2-7, with 8 bases identical to TRBD2. Germline CDR1 reads SEHNR; CDR2 reads FQNEAQ (reference sequence). The CDR3 length is 15 residues. The J segment lost 7 bases and the V segment lost 5 bases, leaving 13 bases of the junction unmatched. The CDR3 reads CASSDPPAGVWEQYF. CDR3 in DNA: TGTGCCAGCAGCGACCCCCCAGCGGGAGTATGGGAGCAGTACTTC.

CDR3 region: CASSPTRGGAGELFF. The CDR3, as DNA: TGTGCCAGCAGCCCGACTAGAGGTGGGGCCGGGGAGCTGTTTTTT. V and J are TRBV11-3 and TRBJ2-2; maybe TRBD2 (6 bases). CDR1 and CDR2 (germline): SGHNT, YENEEA. This CDR3 spans 15 amino acids. V was cut by 5 bases and J by 6 bases, with 16 bases left in between.

This clone was recorded many times. This chain links TRBV2 with TRBJ2-6; D is ambiguous. The CDR3 length is 15 residues. The germline V gene encodes CDR1 SNHLY and CDR2 FYNNEI. V was shortened by 2 bases and J by 2 bases, with 7 bases between the two germline ends. This CDR3 is CASSEKAAGANVLTF. The CDR3 coding sequence is TGTGCCAGCAGTGAAAAGGCAGCTGGGGCCAACGTCCTGACTTTC.